A single T cell receptor beta chain is shown here with its context. These data belong to a study of OX40 agonist ivuxolimab in advanced cancers. Study-level background: Partial responses occurred in Three dose-escalation patients, one with hepatocellular carcinoma and two with cutaneous melanoma.

TCRdb keeps only in-frame clones here, not all; method: immunoSEQ multiplex PCR. This sample yields under 80,000 clones, of which over 90% are seen a single time; 6.2% belongs to the top ten. In germline, CDR1 is LGHNA, CDR2 YSLEER. The V end lost 2 bases, the J end lost 6 bases, and 16 bases lay between the germline ends. CDR3 length: 15 residues. The input for sequencing was CD4+ or CD8+ T cells sorted from blood, taken in a trial of the OX40 agonist ivuxolimab. The gene calls are TRBV4-3 and TRBJ1-2; weak D call: TRBD1 (5 bases). This sequence was found in an adult with an advanced solid tumor such as melanoma, head and neck, liver or kidney cancer. The DNA for the CDR3 is TGCGCCAGCAGCCAATTTTTGGGGGATTGGCATGGCTACACCTTC. Its protein product is CASSQFLGDWHGYTF.